These T cell receptor beta chains were read from a single sample in a study of blood T cell repertoires in COVID-19. The data were produced by immunoSEQ multiplex PCR, yet TCRdb's version contains in-frame clones alone and is incomplete. The data show approximately 250,000 clones, approximately 80% seen once. Sequencing input: PBMCs or T cells enriched from blood (not recorded which). Receptors were obtained from a middle-aged man who had recovered from COVID-19. The CDR3 runs from the conserved cysteine through the conserved F or W. The D gene is left open where the match is weak. Part of the rows lack a size; the others show once, few, many or a class for expanded clones.

D gene	V gene	J gene	clone size	CDR3 protein	CDR3 DNA
TRBD1	TRBV28	TRBJ1-3	-	CASSLTGDGNTIYF	TGTGCCAGCAGTTTAACAGGGGATGGAAACACCATATATTTT
-	TRBV7-9	TRBJ1-3	-	CASSWTHKPGNTIYF	TGTGCCAGCAGCTGGACTCATAAACCTGGAAACACCATATATTTT
TRBD1	TRBV27	TRBJ2-7	-	CASSSIRTGTGEQYF	TGTGCCAGCAGTTCGATCCGGACAGGGACCGGCGAGCAGTACTTC
-	TRBV4-1	TRBJ1-6	-	CASSQTSRAYNSPLHF	TGCGCCAGCAGCCAAACATCCAGGGCCTATAATTCACCCCTCCACTTT
-	TRBV3-1/TRBV3-2	TRBJ1-1	once	CASSQARDTEAFF	TGTGCCAGCAGCCAAGCCCGGGACACTGAAGCTTTCTTT
TRBD1	TRBV2	TRBJ2-3	-	CARRGPEADTQYF	TGTGCCAGGAGGGGGCCAGAGGCAGATACGCAGTATTTT
-	TRBV5-1	TRBJ2-3	-	CASSLGLNTDTQYF	TGCGCCAGCAGCTTAGGACTAAACACAGATACGCAGTATTTT
TRBD2	TRBV28	TRBJ2-3	-	CASSKLAEPAGTQYF	TGTGCCAGCAGTAAACTAGCGGAACCGGCCGGTACGCAGTATTTT
-	TRBV5-1	TRBJ2-5	-	CASSLGPAGPETQYF	TGCGCCAGCAGCTTGGGACCTGCGGGACCGGAGACCCAGTACTTC
-	TRBV30	TRBJ2-7	-	CAAGHSYEQYF	TGTGCCGCCGGACATTCCTACGAGCAGTACTTC
-	TRBV30	TRBJ2-7	-	CAWSAGGALYEQYF	TGTGCCTGGAGCGCCGGGGGTGCGCTTTACGAGCAGTACTTC
TRBD1	TRBV18	TRBJ2-1	once	CASSPGQTFNEQFF	TGTGCCAGCTCACCGGGACAGACTTTCAATGAGCAGTTCTTC
-	TRBV28	TRBJ1-1	once	CASRMTNMNTEAFF	TGTGCCAGCAGAATGACAAACATGAACACTGAAGCTTTCTTT
-	TRBV15	TRBJ2-3	-	CATSRELFGTDTQYF	TGTGCCACCAGCAGAGAACTTTTTGGCACAGATACGCAGTATTTT
TRBD2	TRBV7-6	TRBJ2-5	few	CASSFDHPTSGGDETQYF	TGTGCCAGCAGCTTCGATCATCCAACTAGCGGGGGTGACGAGACCCAGTACTTC
-	TRBV4-2	TRBJ2-3	-	CASSPGGAENTDTQYF	TGTGCCAGCAGCCCCGGGGGAGCGGAGAACACAGATACGCAGTATTTT
-	TRBV4-1	TRBJ1-4	-	CASSQELLLSPSQKLFF	TGCGCCAGCAGCCAAGAATTGCTATTATCCCCCTCTCAAAAACTGTTTTTT
TRBD1	TRBV7-2	TRBJ2-4	-	CASSLIRDRGGIQYF	TGTGCCAGCAGCTTGATCCGGGACAGGGGAGGCATTCAGTACTTC
-	TRBV7-9	TRBJ2-2	-	CASSLDWNTGELFF	TGTGCCAGCAGCTTAGACTGGAACACCGGGGAGCTGTTTTTT
-	TRBV7-9	TRBJ1-6	-	CASSLGLLSPLHF	TGTGCCAGCAGCTTAGGTCTCCTTTCACCCCTCCACTTT
-	TRBV5-1	TRBJ2-6	-	CASSMDGSSGANVLTF	TGCGCCAGCAGCATGGACGGGAGCTCTGGGGCCAACGTCCTGACTTTC
TRBD1	TRBV6-6	TRBJ2-4	-	CASSRQGATGSNIQYF	TGTGCCAGCAGTCGACAGGGGGCGACAGGGTCGAACATTCAGTACTTC
TRBD1	TRBV5-1	TRBJ2-7	-	CASETLPGTGGTEQYF	TGCGCCAGCGAAACCCTCCCTGGGACAGGGGGCACCGAGCAGTACTTC
TRBD1	TRBV7-2	TRBJ2-3	-	CASSYRQGTDTQYF	TGTGCCAGCAGCTACAGACAGGGGACAGATACGCAGTATTTT
-	TRBV15	TRBJ1-1	-	CATSTPQENTEAFF	TGTGCCACCAGCACCCCGCAGGAGAACACTGAAGCTTTCTTT
-	TRBV5-5	TRBJ2-7	-	CASSSNSASYEQYF	TGTGCCAGCAGCAGTAATAGCGCGAGCTACGAGCAGTACTTC